This passage covers 17 T cell receptor beta chains from one sample sequenced in a study of blood T cell repertoires in COVID-19. Measured with immunoSEQ multiplex PCR; TCRdb has only the in-frame clones, and not every one. Here the sample spans 200,000 to 250,000 clones, roughly 90% being singletons. Sequenced sample: PBMCs or T cells enriched from blood (not recorded which). The source of these receptors is a man in his thirties or forties who had been exposed to COVID-19.

The V gene is TRBV7-9, the J gene TRBJ2-7; weak D call: TRBD1 (6 bases). This CDR3 has 14 residues. With 2 bases removed from V and 7 bases from J, the gap between germline ends came to 15 bases. Looked up from germline, CDR1 is SEHNR and CDR2 is FQNEAQ (reference sequence). CDR3 loop: CASSLPGGAWEQYF. The DNA of the CDR3 is TGTGCCAGCAGCTTACCTGGGGGCGCTTGGGAGCAGTACTTC.

This chain uses TRBV15 with TRBJ1-3; 10 nucleotides align to TRBD1. This CDR3 spans 19 amino acids. CDR1 is LNHNV and CDR2 is YYDKDF in the germline V gene (reference sequence). The ends lost 0 bases at V and 3 bases at J; junction bases unmatched: 11. The CDR3 reads CATSRDPPDRGLSGNTIYF. CDR3 DNA: TGTGCCACCAGCAGAGATCCCCCAGACAGGGGGCTTAGTGGAAACACCATATATTTT. Based on the CDR3 plus reference TRBV15 and TRBJ1-3, the full variable domain is DAMVIQNPRYQVTQFGKPVTLSCSQTLNHNVMYWYQQKSSQAPKLLFHYYDKDFNNEADTPDNFQSRRPNTSFCFLDIRSPGLGDTAMYLCATSRDPPDRGLSGNTIYFGEGSWLTVV.

V is TRBV5-1 and J is TRBJ2-3, with a tentative D call TRBD1 (5 bases). Germline V gene data show CDR1 as SGHRS and CDR2 as YFSETQ. The CDR3 totals 15 residues. V gave up 0 bases and J gave up 0 bases, with 8 bases separating them. This CDR3 is CASSLGTLSTDTQYF. The CDR3 region has the DNA TGCGCCAGCAGCTTGGGGACACTTAGCACAGATACGCAGTATTTT.

V and J are TRBV7-6 and TRBJ1-3; unclear D gene. V was shortened by 6 bases and J by 4 bases, with 19 bases between the two germline ends. The CDR3 covers 16 residues. Germline V gene data show CDR1 as SGHVS and CDR2 as FNYEAQ. The CDR3, as DNA: TGTGCCAGCAGGCCATCCAGCGGGCTTGCCGGAAACACCATATATTTT. Protein product: CASRPSSGLAGNTIYF.

CDR3 protein: CATSSTGVEQYF. DNA of the CDR3: TGTGCCACCAGCAGTACAGGGGTCGAGCAGTACTTC. J is TRBJ2-7 and V is TRBV15; TRBD1 matches at 7 bases. Germline V gene lookup returns CDR1 LNHNV and CDR2 YYDKDF (reference sequence). The trim removed 3 bases at V and 6 bases at J, leaving 2 bases unmatched. The CDR3 consists of 12 residues.

The chain recombines TRBV5-4 with TRBJ1-1; no definite D call. Trimming shortened V by 0 bases and J by 4 bases, and 7 bases separated the two germline ends. The CDR3 has 13 amino acids. CDR1 is SGHNT, CDR2 YYREEE, per germline (reference sequence). The CDR3 is CASSLEHRTEAFF. CDR3 DNA: TGTGCCAGCAGCTTGGAACACCGCACTGAAGCTTTCTTT.

The sample holds many counts of this clone. V is TRBV29-1 and J is TRBJ2-2; no definite D call. There are 13 residues in the CDR3. V was trimmed by 5 bases and J by 0 bases, leaving 7 bases between them. Germline V lookup: CDR1 SQVTM, CDR2 ANQGSEA. The CDR3 protein is CSVFVANTGELFF. The CDR3 nucleotides read TGCAGCGTTTTCGTCGCGAACACCGGGGAGCTGTTTTTT.

V usage is TRBV3-1 (or the pseudogene TRBV3-2) and J usage is TRBJ1-6; 9 bases are shared with TRBD1. The trim removed 6 bases at V and 6 bases at J, leaving 3 bases unmatched. This CDR3 spans 14 amino acids. Germline V CDR1 and CDR2: LGHDT, YNNKEL (reference sequence). The CDR3 nucleotides are TGTGCCAGCAGAGAGACAGGGGGTAATTCACCCCTCCACTTT. Its translation: CASRETGGNSPLHF.

V is TRBV4-1 and J is TRBJ2-1; D may be TRBD2 (6 bases). Looked up from germline, CDR1 is MGHRA and CDR2 is YSYEKL. Trimming took 4 bases from V and 7 from J, leaving 20 bases between them. This CDR3 is built from 16 residues. The CDR3 reads CASSLLALPRANEQFF. CDR3 DNA: TGCGCCAGCAGCCTACTAGCTCTACCCCGGGCGAATGAGCAGTTCTTC.

This clone appeared a single time. The chain links TRBV7-9 to TRBJ1-6; 7 nucleotides line up with TRBD1. Germline values: CDR1 SEHNR, CDR2 FQNEAQ (reference sequence). The CDR3 extends over 16 amino acids. V shed 5 bases, J shed 2 bases, and the junction held 6 bases outside the gene matches. CDR3 amino acids: CASSPQGGPYNSPLHF. The CDR3 coding sequence is TGTGCCAGCAGCCCCCAGGGGGGCCCCTATAATTCACCCCTCCACTTT.

This chain links TRBV5-4 with TRBJ1-1, with D possibly TRBD1 on 6 matching bases. V was pared by 4 bases and J by 8 bases, with 12 bases between. CDR3 size: 12 residues. Germline CDR1 is SGHNT and CDR2 is YYREEE (reference sequence). The CDR3 is CASSPPGQEAFF. CDR3 nucleotides: TGTGCCAGCAGCCCGCCGGGACAAGAAGCTTTCTTT.

V and J are TRBV4-2 and TRBJ2-5; D possibly corresponds to TRBD2 (6 bases). CDR1 is LGHNA and CDR2 is YNFKEQ in the germline V gene. Trimming took off 4 bases at V and 5 bases at J, with 17 bases between the two ends. CDR3 length: 15 residues. CDR3: CASSLGLPLTETQYF. CDR3 DNA sequence: TGTGCCAGCAGCCTCGGACTACCACTTACTGAGACCCAGTACTTC.

This sequence joins TRBV2 and TRBJ2-2; 12 bases map to TRBD2. The germline V gene has CDR1 SNHLY and CDR2 FYNNEI. The CDR3 consists of 17 residues. V lost 5 bases and J lost 2; bases outside the gene matches: 6. In DNA, the CDR3 is TGTGCCAGCAGTCCACTAGCGGGGGGAACTAACACCGGGGAGCTGTTTTTT. Its protein product is CASSPLAGGTNTGELFF. The entire variable domain, with the rest obtained from reference TRBV2 and TRBJ2-2, is as follows: EPEVTQTPSHQVTQMGQEVILRCVPISNHLYFYWYRQILGQKVEFLVSFYNNEISEKSEIFDDQFSVERPDGSNFTLKIRSTKLEDSAMYFCASSPLAGGTNTGELFFGEGSRLTVL.

This rearrangement joins TRBV5-1 to TRBJ2-3; TRBD2 aligns across 7 bases. The V and J ends lost 4 bases and 0 bases, in that order; junction bases with no gene match: 5. Germline V CDR1 and CDR2: SGHRS, YFSETQ. The CDR3 length is 15 residues. DNA of the CDR3: TGCGCCAGCAGCGCGCGAGCGGGGAGCACAGATACGCAGTATTTT. It specifies CASSARAGSTDTQYF.

The chain uses TRBV5-6 and TRBJ1-5; 7 bases map to TRBD1. CDR1 is SGHDT and CDR2 is YYEEEE in the germline V gene. This CDR3 is built from 13 residues. V was pared by 0 bases and J by 7 bases, with 1 base of the junction left unmatched. In DNA, the CDR3 is TGTGCCAGCAGCTTGGGGACAGGACAGCCCCAGCATTTT. Translated: CASSLGTGQPQHF.

The rearrangement uses TRBV5-1 and TRBJ2-7; D might be TRBD1 (6 bases). The germline V gene has CDR1 SGHRS and CDR2 YFSETQ. Trimming removed 4 bases from V and 6 bases from J, with 14 bases in between. The CDR3 has 13 amino acids. CDR3: CASSKSSGVEQYF. The DNA for the CDR3 is TGCGCCAGCAGCAAATCCTCAGGGGTCGAGCAGTACTTC.

The chain combines TRBV21-1 with TRBJ2-7; the D call of TRBD1 is as the table states it, not checked on the DNA. TRBV21-1 is annotated as a pseudogene. CDR3 length equals 16 residues. This CDR3 is CASSPKSVDREGEQYF. In nucleotides, the CDR3 is TGTGCCAGCAGCCCAAAGAGTGTGGACAGGGAGGGGGAGCAGTACTTC.